The entry below describes one T cell receptor beta chain. The antigen is not known. The CDR3 spans 14 residues. V was trimmed by 4 bases and J by 1 base, leaving 12 bases between them. CDR1 and CDR2 (germline): SGHDT, YYEEEE. This record comes from a study of T cells after posttransplantation cyclophosphamide. The table came from immunoSEQ multiplex PCR; TCRdb's copy has only in-frame clones and leaves some out. The data show approximately 52,000 clones, about 82% seen once. Points from the study as a whole: Tissue-infiltrating T cells from skin or gut overlapped little with blood T cells. Recipient CMV seropositivity and CMV reactivation strongly tracked TRB clonality. Donor-recipient repertoire similarity was low at 1-2 months, rising over year one.

This clonotype was obtained from a man younger than 45 with a blood cancer, CMV-positive, and with a related stem cell donor. Sequenced input: PBMCs. The chain carries TRBV5-6 and TRBJ2-7, with TRBD1 as a possible D gene (6 bases). The CDR3 DNA is TGTGCCAGCAGCCCGGGACACTATTCCTACGAGCAGTACTTC. It is translated as CASSPGHYSYEQYF.